This T cell receptor beta chain derives from a study of blood T cell repertoires in COVID-19. As for the study in general: Donors in the United States, Italy and Spain gave samples during acute or convalescent COVID-19. From T cells, B-cell-depleted T cells, or PBMCs came the material, which was cDNA or gDNA.

Per the original methods: Quantification of nucleated cells was approximated via reference gene primer amplification. The repertoire was sequenced with immunoSEQ multiplex PCR; TCRdb's copy has only in-frame clones and lacks some. Clone size and V and J calls were adopted from that table, with D and trimming inferred from the DNA. The sample lists about 200,000 clones, 80% to 90% occurring once. Germline-derived CDR1 and CDR2 are MNHNS and SASEGT. Trimming shortened V by 3 bases and J by 7 bases, and 21 bases separated the two germline ends. CDR3 length: 16 residues. The specimen sequenced was peripheral blood. V usage is TRBV6-1 and J usage is TRBJ1-2; D remains unclear. The source of this sequence is a man aged 18 to 30 with active or convalescent COVID-19. The CDR3 DNA reads as TGTGCCAGCAGTGAGCCCCAGGCAGGATTAATCTCTGGCTACACCTTC. Translated: CASSEPQAGLISGYTF.